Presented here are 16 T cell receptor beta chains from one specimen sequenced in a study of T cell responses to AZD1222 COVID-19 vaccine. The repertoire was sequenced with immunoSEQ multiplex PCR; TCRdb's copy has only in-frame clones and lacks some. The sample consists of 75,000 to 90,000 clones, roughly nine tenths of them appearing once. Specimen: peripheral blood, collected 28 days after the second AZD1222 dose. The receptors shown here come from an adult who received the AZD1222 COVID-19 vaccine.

The CDR3 DNA sequence: TGTGCCTGGAGTGTATTGAATACAGGGGCTGGCTATGGCTACACCTTC. It codes for CAWSVLNTGAGYGYTF. This chain connects TRBV30 to TRBJ1-2; 7 bases fit TRBD1. This CDR3 contains 16 residues. V lost 0 bases to trimming and J lost 4 bases; unmatched junction nucleotides: 11. The germline CDR1 and CDR2 sequences are GTSNPN and SVGIG (reference sequence).

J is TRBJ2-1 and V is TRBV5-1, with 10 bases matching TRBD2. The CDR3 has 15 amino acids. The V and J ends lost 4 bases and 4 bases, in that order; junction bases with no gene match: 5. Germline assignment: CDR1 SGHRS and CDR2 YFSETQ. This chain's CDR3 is CASSLGTSAYNEQFF. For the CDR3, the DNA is TGCGCCAGCAGCCTTGGGACTAGCGCGTACAATGAGCAGTTCTTC.

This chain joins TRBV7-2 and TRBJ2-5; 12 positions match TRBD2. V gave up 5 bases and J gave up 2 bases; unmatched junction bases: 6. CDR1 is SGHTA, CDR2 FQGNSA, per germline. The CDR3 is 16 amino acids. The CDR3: CASSRAGTSGQETQYF. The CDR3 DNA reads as TGTGCCAGCAGCAGAGCGGGGACTAGCGGGCAAGAGACCCAGTACTTC.

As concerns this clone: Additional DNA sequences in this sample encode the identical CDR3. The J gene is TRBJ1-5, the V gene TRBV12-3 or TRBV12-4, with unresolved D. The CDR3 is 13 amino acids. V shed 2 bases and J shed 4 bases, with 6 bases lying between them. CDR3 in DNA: TGTGCCAGCAGTTTAACCCAAAATCAGCCCCAGCATTTT. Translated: CASSLTQNQPQHF.

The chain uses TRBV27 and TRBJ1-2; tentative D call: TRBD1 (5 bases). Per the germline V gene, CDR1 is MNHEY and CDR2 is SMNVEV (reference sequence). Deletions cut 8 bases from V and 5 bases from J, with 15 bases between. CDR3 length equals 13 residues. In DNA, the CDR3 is TGTGCCAGCTCCTCCAGGGCTCAATATGGCTACACCTTC. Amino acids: CASSSRAQYGYTF.

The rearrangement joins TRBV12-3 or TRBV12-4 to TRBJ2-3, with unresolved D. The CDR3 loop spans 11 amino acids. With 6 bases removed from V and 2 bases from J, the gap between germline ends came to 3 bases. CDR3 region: CASSVTDTQYF. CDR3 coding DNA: TGTGCCAGCAGCGTCACAGATACGCAGTATTTT.

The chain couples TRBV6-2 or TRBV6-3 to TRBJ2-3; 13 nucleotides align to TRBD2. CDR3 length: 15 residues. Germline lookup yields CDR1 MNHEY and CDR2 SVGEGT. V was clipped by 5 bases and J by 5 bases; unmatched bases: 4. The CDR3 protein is CASSRTSGSVDTQYF. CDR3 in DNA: TGTGCCAGCAGTCGGACTAGCGGGAGTGTAGATACGCAGTATTTT.

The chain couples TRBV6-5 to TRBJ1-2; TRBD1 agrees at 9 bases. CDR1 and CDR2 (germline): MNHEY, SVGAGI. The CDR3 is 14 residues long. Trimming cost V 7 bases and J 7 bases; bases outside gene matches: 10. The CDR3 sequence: CASTRDRERSGYTF. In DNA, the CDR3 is TGTGCCAGCACCCGGGACAGGGAGCGGAGTGGCTACACCTTC.

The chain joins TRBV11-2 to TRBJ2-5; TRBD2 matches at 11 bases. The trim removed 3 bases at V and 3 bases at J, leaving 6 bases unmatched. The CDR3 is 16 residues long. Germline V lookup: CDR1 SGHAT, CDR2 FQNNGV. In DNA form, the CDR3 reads TGTGCCAGCAGCTTTAGCGGGAGGGGCCTAAAAGAGACCCAGTACTTC. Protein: CASSFSGRGLKETQYF.

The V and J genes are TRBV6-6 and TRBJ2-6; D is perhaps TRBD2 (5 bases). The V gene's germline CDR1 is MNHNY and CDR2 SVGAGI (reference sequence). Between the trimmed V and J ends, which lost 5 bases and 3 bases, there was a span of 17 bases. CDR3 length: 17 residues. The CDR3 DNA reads TGTGCCAGCAGTCGCTCGAGGGCCGCCGGTGGGGCCAACGTCCTGACTTTC. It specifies CASSRSRAAGGANVLTF.

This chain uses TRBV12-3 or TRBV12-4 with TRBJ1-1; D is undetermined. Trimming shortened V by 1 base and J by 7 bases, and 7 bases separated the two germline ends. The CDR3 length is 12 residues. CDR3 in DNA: TGTGCCAGCAGTTTAGGCCCCGGTGAAGCTTTCTTT. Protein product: CASSLGPGEAFF.

The CDR3 is CASRRDSENTEAFF. DNA of the CDR3: TGTGCCAGCAGGCGGGACTCTGAGAACACTGAAGCTTTCTTT. This chain links TRBV2 with TRBJ1-1; tentative D call: TRBD1 (5 bases). Trimming left V 6 bases short and J 1 base short, with 12 bases between. Germline V CDR1 and CDR2: SNHLY, FYNNEI. The CDR3 runs to 14 residues. Filled out from reference TRBV2 and TRBJ1-1, the complete variable domain reads EPEVTQTPSHQVTQMGQEVILRCVPISNHLYFYWYRQILGQKVEFLVSFYNNEISEKSEIFDDQFSVERPDGSNFTLKIRSTKLEDSAMYFCASRRDSENTEAFFGQGTRLTVV.

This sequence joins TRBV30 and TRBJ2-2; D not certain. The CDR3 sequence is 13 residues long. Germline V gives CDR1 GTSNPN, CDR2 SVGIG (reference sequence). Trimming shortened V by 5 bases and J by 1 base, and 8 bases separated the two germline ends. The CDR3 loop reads CAWYPGNTGELFF. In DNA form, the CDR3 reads TGTGCCTGGTACCCGGGGAACACCGGGGAGCTGTTTTTT.

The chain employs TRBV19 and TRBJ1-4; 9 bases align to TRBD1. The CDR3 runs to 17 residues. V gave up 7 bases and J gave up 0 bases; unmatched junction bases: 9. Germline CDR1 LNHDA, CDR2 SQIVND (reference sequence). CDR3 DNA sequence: TGTGCCAGTATGCCGGGACAGGGCCGCTCAACTAATGAAAAACTGTTTTTT. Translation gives CASMPGQGRSTNEKLFF.

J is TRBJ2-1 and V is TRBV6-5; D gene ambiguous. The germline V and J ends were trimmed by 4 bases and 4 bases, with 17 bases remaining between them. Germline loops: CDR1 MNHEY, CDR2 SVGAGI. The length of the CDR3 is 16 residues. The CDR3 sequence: CASSSEIDGPYNEQFF. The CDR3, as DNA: TGTGCCAGCAGTTCGGAGATCGACGGCCCTTACAATGAGCAGTTCTTC.

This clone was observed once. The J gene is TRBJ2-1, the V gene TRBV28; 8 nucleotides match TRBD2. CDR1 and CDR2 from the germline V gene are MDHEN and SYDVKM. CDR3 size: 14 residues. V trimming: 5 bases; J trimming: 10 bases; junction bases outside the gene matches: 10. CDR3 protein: CASSRGLVTSEQFF. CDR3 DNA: TGTGCCAGCAGTCGGGGACTAGTTACTAGCGAGCAGTTCTTC.